This T cell receptor (beta chain) was identified during a study of T cell repertoires in aging, cancer and after chemotherapy. Germline V lookup: CDR1 SGHNT, CDR2 YENEEA. CDR3 size: 17 residues. V lost 6 bases, J lost 4 bases, and 22 bases lay in between. Comments on this clonotype: The antigen remains unidentified.

Multiplex touch-down PCR with TRB-A/B primers amplified rearranged V-D-J TRB sequences. TCRdb redid the calling of the multiplex PCR reads with MiXCR, one entry per CDR3 protein. This sample yields under 1,500 distinct CDR3 sequences, of which approximately 25% are seen a single time; approximately 24% belongs to the top ten. Overall study results and limits: In hematological cancer patients, infiltrated lymphoid organs may have impaired thymic emigration or peripheral T cell expansion. Loss of evenness, beyond lost richness, contributed to age-related TCR diversity decline in cancer patients.

Amplification of TCR beta used genomic DNA extracted from peripheral blood. The clonotype comes from a human donor with a blood cancer. Sequencing was carried out using blood. The chain employs TRBV11-3 and TRBJ1-3, with a tentative D call TRBD1 (5 bases). The CDR3 DNA sequence: TGTGCCAGCAGTTCCCCCACCAGCGGGGGAGCGGGAAACACCATATATTTT. Its protein product is CASSSPTSGGAGNTIYF.